Listed here is a single TCR beta chain. The CDR3 is made up of 11 amino acids. Germline CDR1 reads GTSNPN; CDR2 reads SVGIG (reference sequence). V lost 4 bases and J 3 bases, leaving 4 bases between the germline ends. This sample was taken from a study of shared clonotypes between healthy human individuals. At the level of the study: Every donor yielded three CD4 naive, three CD4 memory, two CD8 naive and one CD8 memory plate.

The protocol was immunoSEQ multiplex PCR, while the TCRdb copy is restricted to in-frame clones and leaves out a portion. This sample carries about 2,500,000 clones, more than 80% of them seen once, and the ten largest clones take about 0.13%. The V call is TRBV30, the J call TRBJ2-1, with unresolved D. The material sequenced was naive CD4+ T cells sorted from blood. Subset described: CD45RA+ positively selected. The TCR sequence derives from a man aged 18 to 35 in good health. In DNA form, the CDR3 reads TGTGCCTGGAAATACTACAATGAGCAGTTCTTC. The encoded protein is CAWKYYNEQFF.